One sample yielded the 21 T cell receptor beta chains listed below, sequenced in a study of T cells in Graves' hyperthyroidism and ophthalmopathy. RNA transcripts served as the template for amplifying TCR beta CDR3 regions. First-round RT-PCR targeting the TCR CDR3 was performed with the HTBI primer set. MiXCR, applied by TCRdb to the multiplex PCR reads, yields one record per CDR3 protein. The top ten clones hold around 17% of a sample with about 570,000 distinct CDR3 sequences, 35% to 55% of them seen once. The sample comprised peripheral blood or thyroid tissue (not recorded which). Receptors were obtained from an adult woman with Graves' disease, either hyperthyroidism or ophthalmopathy (not recorded which).

The rearrangement joins TRBV7-9 to TRBJ1-1, with TRBD1 as a possible D gene (6 bases). Per germline, CDR1 SEHNR and CDR2 FQNEAQ (reference sequence). The germline V and J ends were trimmed by 6 bases and 1 base, with 15 bases remaining between them. CDR3 length: 15 amino acids. CDR3 sequence (DNA): TGTGCCAGCAGGCTACTAGACAGGCAGAACACTGAAGCTTTCTTT. This codes for CASRLLDRQNTEAFF.

This clonotype was counted only a few times. Written as DNA, the CDR3 is TGCAGTGCTAGTGCCGGAACCATGAACACTGAAGCTTTCTTT. This sequence encodes CSASAGTMNTEAFF. V usage is TRBV20-1 and J usage is TRBJ1-1, with D unresolved. V was clipped by 3 bases and J by 0 bases, with 11 bases between them. Germline CDR1 is DFQATT and CDR2 is SNEGSKA (reference sequence). The CDR3 has 14 amino acids.

This CDR3 is CAISYLVQGTHEQYF. CDR3 nucleotide sequence: TGTGCCATCAGTTATCTGGTTCAGGGTACCCACGAGCAGTACTTC. The chain employs TRBV10-3 and TRBJ2-7, with D perhaps matching TRBD1 (5 bases). The V end lost 5 bases, the J end lost 5 bases, and 19 bases lay between the germline ends. In germline, CDR1 is ENHRY, CDR2 SYGVKD. The CDR3 has 15 residues.

This clonotype showed up just once. The chain couples TRBV12-3 or TRBV12-4 to TRBJ1-1; 7 bases agree with TRBD1. With 4 bases clipped from V and 8 bases from J, the junction kept 13 bases outside the gene matches. This CDR3 contains 15 residues. The CDR3 loop is CASSWPGQQNREAFF. Here the CDR3 DNA reads TGTGCCAGCAGTTGGCCGGGACAGCAAAACAGAGAAGCTTTCTTT.

This clonotype was seen at least ten times. This chain links TRBV11-2 with TRBJ2-7; D not resolved. The CDR3 is 13 residues long. CDR1 SGHAT and CDR2 FQNNGV come from the germline V gene. Trimming removed 1 base from V and 2 bases from J, with 6 bases in between. CDR3 coding DNA: TGTGCCAGCAGCTTAGGGTATACCTACGAGCAGTACTTC. It is translated as CASSLGYTYEQYF. Supplemented by reference TRBV11-2 and TRBJ2-7, the full variable domain reads EAGVAQSPRYKIIEKRQSVAFWCNPISGHATLYWYQQILGQGPKLLIQFQNNGVVDDSQLPKDRFSAERLKGVDSTLKIQPAKLEDSAVYLCASSLGYTYEQYFGPGTRLTVT.

This clonotype was seen more than once but under ten times. This chain connects TRBV27 to TRBJ2-7; D not certain. CDR3 size: 14 residues. Germline-derived CDR1 and CDR2 are MNHEY and SMNVEV (reference sequence). V shed 0 bases and J shed 2 bases, with 8 bases lying between them. The CDR3 reads CASSLSMVTYEQYF. CDR3 nucleotide sequence: TGTGCCAGCAGTTTATCCATGGTAACCTACGAGCAGTACTTC.

This clonotype was counted at least ten times. This chain links TRBV6-5 with TRBJ1-1; 8 nucleotides line up with TRBD1. V lost 5 bases to trimming and J lost 1 base; unmatched junction nucleotides: 12. CDR1 and CDR2 from the germline V gene are MNHEY and SVGAGI. This CDR3 has 17 amino acids. CDR3 in amino acids: CASSKQGAGGENTEAFF. As DNA, the CDR3 is TGTGCCAGCAGTAAGCAGGGGGCAGGGGGAGAGAACACTGAAGCTTTCTTT.

This clonotype was observed many times. The chain combines TRBV15 with TRBJ1-5; 11 bases agree with TRBD1. Losses at the gene ends were 0 bases for V and 7 bases for J; bases not matched to a gene: 8. The CDR3 is 17 amino acids. Germline V CDR1 and CDR2: LNHNV, YYDKDF (reference sequence). In nucleotides, the CDR3 is TGTGCCACCAGCAGAGATAGCGGGACAGGGGGTTGGCAGCCCCAGCATTTT. Protein: CATSRDSGTGGWQPQHF.

This clonotype was detected only a few times. J is TRBJ1-2 and V is TRBV3-1, with D unresolved. Germline V gene sequence: CDR1 LGHDT, CDR2 YNNKEL (reference sequence). The CDR3 has 16 amino acids. The V and J ends lost 1 base and 2 bases respectively, with 14 bases between them. Here the CDR3 reads CASSQVFPGSNYGYTF. The CDR3 DNA reads as TGTGCCAGCAGCCAAGTATTTCCGGGGTCCAACTATGGCTACACCTTC.

This clonotype has ten or more counts. This rearrangement joins TRBV6-6 to TRBJ2-7; 9 positions agree with TRBD2. Germline loops: CDR1 MNHNY, CDR2 SVGAGI (reference sequence). V was clipped by 6 bases and J by 4 bases; unmatched bases: 7. The CDR3 consists of 14 residues. The CDR3 region is CASRRLAAIYEQYF. The CDR3 region has the DNA TGTGCCAGCAGGCGACTAGCGGCTATATACGAGCAGTACTTC.

This clonotype was detected a few times. V and J are TRBV30 and TRBJ1-6; D is undetermined. Trimming shortened V by 1 base and J by 7 bases, and 11 bases separated the two germline ends. Germline loops: CDR1 GTSNPN, CDR2 SVGIG (reference sequence). There are 14 residues in the CDR3. In DNA, the CDR3 is TGTGCCTGGAGTGCTCCGCAGACCAATTCACCCCTCCACTTT. Translated: CAWSAPQTNSPLHF.

This clonotype was counted many times. V and J are TRBV28 and TRBJ2-7; TRBD2 matches 11 bases. The CDR3 consists of 13 residues. The germline CDR1 and CDR2 sequences are MDHEN and SYDVKM. Trimming at V came to 8 bases and at J to 3 bases, leaving 3 bases not matched to a gene. CDR3 coding DNA: TGTGCCAGCGTAGCGGGAGGGATCTACGAGCAGTACTTC. Translation: CASVAGGIYEQYF.

The chain links TRBV20-1 to TRBJ1-5, with 10 bases that match TRBD1. The CDR3 spans 17 residues. Losses at the gene ends were 6 bases for V and 7 bases for J; bases not matched to a gene: 18. CDR1 is DFQATT and CDR2 is SNEGSKA in the germline V gene (reference sequence). The CDR3 region has the DNA TGCAGTGCCAGGGGCGGGACAGGGGCGCGAGACGGGCAGCCCCAGCATTTT. It is translated as CSARGGTGARDGQPQHF.

This clonotype has more than one count but fewer than ten. The rearrangement joins TRBV15 to TRBJ2-5, with D perhaps matching TRBD2 (6 bases). This CDR3 contains 14 residues. CDR1 LNHNV and CDR2 YYDKDF come from the germline V gene (reference sequence). The ends were cut back, 6 bases at V and 1 base at J, with 12 bases in the middle. The DNA for the CDR3 is TGTGCCACCAGTCATAGCGGCTCCCAAGAGACCCAGTACTTC. Translated, it gives CATSHSGSQETQYF.

The V and J genes are TRBV5-1 and TRBJ2-2; 8 bases align to TRBD2. With V trimmed by 2 bases and J by 4 bases, 7 bases remained unmatched. The CDR3 totals 16 residues. Germline V CDR1 and CDR2: SGHRS, YFSETQ. CDR3 in amino acids: CASSLSGSLGTGELFF. CDR3 coding DNA: TGCGCCAGCAGCTTAAGCGGGAGTCTGGGCACCGGGGAGCTGTTTTTT.

This clonotype was counted only a few times. J is TRBJ1-1 and V is TRBV28; TRBD1 might be the D (5 bases). V was pared by 1 base and J by 7 bases, with 10 bases between. The CDR3 extends over 13 amino acids. Per the germline V gene, CDR1 is MDHEN and CDR2 is SYDVKM. The CDR3 nucleotides are TGTGCCAGCAGTTTATCCCGGGACGGTGAAGCTTTCTTT. This sequence encodes CASSLSRDGEAFF.

The genes are TRBV10-3 and TRBJ2-2, with 11 bases matching TRBD2. From germline, CDR1 is ENHRY and CDR2 SYGVKD. V lost 8 bases to trimming and J lost 5 bases; unmatched junction nucleotides: 4. The CDR3 runs 14 residues. CDR3 residues: CAILAGGRTGELFF. DNA of the CDR3: TGTGCCATCCTAGCGGGGGGACGTACCGGGGAGCTGTTTTTT.

This rearrangement joins TRBV29-1 to TRBJ1-4, with D possibly matching TRBD1 (5 bases). CDR3 length: 13 amino acids. Per germline, CDR1 SQVTM and CDR2 ANQGSEA. Deletions cut 4 bases from V and 4 bases from J, with 10 bases between. The CDR3 DNA reads TGCAGCGTTGCAGGGCCTGGTAATGAAAAACTGTTTTTT. The encoded protein is CSVAGPGNEKLFF.

This clonotype was found a few times. A junction end diverges from the germline sequence, so it may reflect a read error. CDR3 bases: TGTGCCAGCAGCCAACAGACTAGCTCTTGGGGGAACTTC. This codes for CASSQQTSSWGNF. The gene calls are TRBV7-2 and TRBJ2-7; 7 positions agree with TRBD2. The CDR3 is 13 amino acids. Germline V gene sequence: CDR1 SGHTA, CDR2 FQGNSA. Filled out from reference TRBV7-2 and TRBJ2-7, the complete variable domain reads GAGVSQSPSNKVTEKGKDVELRCDPISGHTALYWYRQSLGQGLEFLIYFQGNSAPDKSGLPSDRFSAERTGGSVSTLTIQRTQQEDSAVYLCASSQQTSSWGNFGPGTRLTVT.

This clonotype was recorded many times. The chain links TRBV13 to TRBJ1-3; 7 nucleotides align to TRBD1. The CDR3 spans 14 residues. The germline CDR1 and CDR2 sequences are PRHDT and FYEKMQ (reference sequence). J lost 6 bases, V lost 4 bases, and 6 bases had no gene match. The CDR3 spells CASSSRQGTNTIYF. Written as DNA, the CDR3 is TGTGCCAGCAGCTCCCGACAGGGAACAAACACCATATATTTT.

This clonotype has more than one count but fewer than ten. A much larger clone differs from this one at a single base, so this may be a read error. This sequence joins TRBV7-3 and TRBJ2-7, with D perhaps given as TRBD1 or TRBD2 (5 bases each). The CDR3 spans 13 residues. CDR1 is SGHTA and CDR2 is FQGTGA in the germline V gene. This CDR3 is CAGSDSGADEQYF. CDR3 DNA sequence: TGTGCCGGCAGCGATTCCGGGGCGGACGAGCAGTACTTC.